The 2 T cell receptor beta chains presented below share a single source sample, sequenced in a study of shared clonotypes between healthy human individuals. The repertoire was sequenced with immunoSEQ multiplex PCR; TCRdb's copy has only in-frame clones and lacks some. The data hold some 1,100,000 clones, with more than 75% observed a single time. The sequenced sample was memory CD4+ T cells from PBMCs. The subset: CD45RA-negative fraction. Source of these receptors: a young man in good health. Some clones in this sample may be carry-over from other donors' samples.

Details on this clone: Other DNA variants within this sample encode the same CDR3. This chain connects TRBV28 to TRBJ2-7; D is unclear. V was shortened by 5 bases and J by 3 bases, with 5 bases between the two germline ends. CDR3 length: 11 amino acids. Germline CDR1 and CDR2: MDHEN and SYDVKM. The CDR3 region has the DNA TGTGCCAGCAGTCTTCGCTACGAGCAGTACTTC. Protein: CASSLRYEQYF.

V usage is TRBV5-1 and J usage is TRBJ1-3, with unresolved D. Germline V CDR1 and CDR2: SGHRS, YFSETQ. The CDR3 runs to 16 residues. The V end lost 0 bases, the J end lost 0 bases, and 10 bases lay between the germline ends. CDR3 DNA sequence: TGCGCCAGCAGCTTGGAGCTGCTGAGCTCTGGAAACACCATATATTTT. Translating it yields CASSLELLSSGNTIYF. Looking up the rest from reference TRBV5-1 and TRBJ1-3 gives the full variable domain: KAGVTQTPRYLIKTRGQQVTLSCSPISGHRSVSWYQQTPGQGLQFLFEYFSETQRNKGNFPGRFSGRQFSNSRSEMNVSTLELGDSALYLCASSLELLSSGNTIYFGEGSWLTVV.